This passage covers 30 T cell receptor beta chains from one sample sequenced in a study of blood T cell repertoires in COVID-19. Libraries were prepared by immunoSEQ multiplex PCR; TCRdb keeps only in-frame clonotypes and omits some of them. The data hold under 550,000 clones, with roughly 90% observed a single time. The sample taken for sequencing was peripheral blood. These receptors came from a young man with COVID-19, enrolled during active disease.

The V and J genes are TRBV20-1 and TRBJ2-3; D gene uncertain. V lost 5 bases, J lost 5 bases, and 5 bases lay in between. The CDR3 is made up of 10 amino acids. Germline V gene sequence: CDR1 DFQATT, CDR2 SNEGSKA (reference sequence). The CDR3 region is CSAVRDTQYF. For the CDR3, the DNA is TGCAGTGCTGTCAGAGATACGCAGTATTTT.

The chain carries TRBV5-3 and TRBJ1-5; the D gene is possibly TRBD1 (5 bases). Being an ORF, TRBV5-3 has a function that is uncertain. The ends were cut back, 3 bases at V and 1 base at J, with 23 bases in the middle. The CDR3 has 19 residues. The CDR3 bases are TGTGCCAGAAGCTGGGGCGGAGGGGCTGCCGATACGAGCAATCAGCCCCAGCATTTT. This encodes CARSWGGGAADTSNQPQHF.

The V and J genes are TRBV19 and TRBJ2-2; 11 bases are a match to TRBD2. The CDR3 covers 15 residues. After removal of 7 bases from V and 6 bases from J, the junction contained 7 bases not matched to a gene. Germline V gene sequence: CDR1 LNHDA, CDR2 SQIVND (reference sequence). This CDR3 is CASTASGGLAGELFF. For the CDR3, the DNA is TGTGCCAGTACCGCTAGCGGGGGGCTCGCCGGGGAGCTGTTTTTT. Together with reference TRBV19 and TRBJ2-2, the CDR3 gives the full variable domain: DGGITQSPKYLFRKEGQNVTLSCEQNLNHDAMYWYRQDPGQGLRLIYYSQIVNDFQKGDIAEGYSVSREKKESFPLTVTSAQKNPTAFYLCASTASGGLAGELFFGEGSRLTVL.

The genes are TRBV7-8 and TRBJ1-3; unclear D gene. Germline V gene lookup returns CDR1 SGHVS and CDR2 FQNEAQ. The CDR3 runs to 20 residues. The V end lost 1 base, the J end lost 0 bases, and 22 bases lay between the germline ends. The CDR3 loop reads CASSLVWARMGTISGNTIYF. For the CDR3, the DNA is TGTGCCAGCAGCTTAGTATGGGCTCGGATGGGTACAATCTCTGGAAACACCATATATTTT.

This clone was seen only a few times. The rearrangement links TRBV27 to TRBJ1-1, with D possibly TRBD1 on 6 matching bases. This CDR3 spans 14 amino acids. The germline CDR1 and CDR2 sequences are MNHEY and SMNVEV (reference sequence). Trimming stripped 7 bases from V and 0 bases from J, with 12 bases between. The CDR3 is CASISDRLNTEAFF. CDR3 DNA sequence: TGTGCCAGCATCTCTGACAGGTTGAACACTGAAGCTTTCTTT.

This rearrangement joins TRBV18 to TRBJ2-3; unclear D gene. Germline values: CDR1 KGHSH, CDR2 LQKENI. The CDR3 runs to 15 residues. Trimming took 6 bases from V and 6 from J, leaving 19 bases between them. CDR3 in DNA: TGTGCCAGCTCTCGCACCATTATAAACGGGGATACGCAGTATTTT. It codes for CASSRTIINGDTQYF.

The V call is TRBV19, the J call TRBJ2-1, with 9 nucleotides matching TRBD2. This CDR3 has 16 amino acids. Trimming cost V 6 bases and J 2 bases; bases outside gene matches: 8. Germline-derived CDR1 and CDR2 are LNHDA and SQIVND (reference sequence). CDR3: CASRYSGSGAYNEQFF. CDR3 DNA: TGTGCCAGTAGATATAGCGGGAGTGGCGCCTACAATGAGCAGTTCTTC.

V usage is TRBV7-9 and J usage is TRBJ1-6, with 8 bases lining up with TRBD1. The CDR3 has 15 residues. The germline CDR1 and CDR2 sequences are SEHNR and FQNEAQ (reference sequence). The trim removed 2 bases at V and 10 bases at J, leaving 7 bases unmatched. The CDR3 DNA follows: TGTGCCAGCAGCTTACTCGGGACAGGCCGGTCACCCCTCCACTTT. Translated, it gives CASSLLGTGRSPLHF.

This rearrangement joins TRBV3-1 (or the pseudogene TRBV3-2) to TRBJ2-7; weak D call: TRBD2 (5 bases). In germline, CDR1 is LGHDT, CDR2 YNNKEL (reference sequence). Trimming left V 1 base short and J 4 bases short, with 8 bases between. There are 13 residues in the CDR3. The CDR3, as DNA: TGTGCCAGCAGCCAAGTCTCGGGGTACGAGCAGTACTTC. Translated: CASSQVSGYEQYF.

The table lists this clone with a count of one. Other DNA sequences in the sample encode the same CDR3. This chain links TRBV2 with TRBJ2-1; TRBD1 matches at 7 bases. This CDR3 is built from 14 residues. V was clipped by 4 bases and J by 1 base; unmatched bases: 1. Germline V gives CDR1 SNHLY, CDR2 FYNNEI. CDR3 amino acids: CASSGQGSYNEQFF. The CDR3 DNA follows: TGTGCCAGCAGTGGACAGGGTTCCTACAATGAGCAGTTCTTC. Full variable domain (rest looked up from reference TRBV2 and TRBJ2-1): EPEVTQTPSHQVTQMGQEVILRCVPISNHLYFYWYRQILGQKVEFLVSFYNNEISEKSEIFDDQFSVERPDGSNFTLKIRSTKLEDSAMYFCASSGQGSYNEQFFGPGTRLTVL.

V usage is TRBV12-3 or TRBV12-4 and J usage is TRBJ2-7; D not certain. Trimming took off 7 bases at V and 4 bases at J, with 8 bases between the two ends. The CDR3 has 11 amino acids. In DNA, the CDR3 is TGTGCCAGCAAGTACGGGTACGAGCAGTACTTC. It yields the protein CASKYGYEQYF.

The rearrangement joins TRBV12-3 or TRBV12-4 to TRBJ1-4; D remains ambiguous. This CDR3 spans 11 amino acids. Trimming left V 3 bases short and J 10 bases short, with 6 bases between. The CDR3 DNA reads as TGTGCCAGCAGTTTTTCCGGAAAACTGTTTTTT. Amino acid sequence: CASSFSGKLFF.

The J gene is TRBJ2-7, the V gene TRBV7-8; perhaps TRBD1 as D (8 bases). This CDR3 comprises 13 residues. With 6 bases removed from V and 4 bases from J, the gap between germline ends came to 13 bases. CDR1 and CDR2 from the germline V gene are SGHVS and FQNEAQ. CDR3 residues: CASRQGGSYEQYF. DNA for the CDR3: TGTGCCAGCAGACAGGGGGGGAGTTACGAGCAGTACTTC.

This sequence joins TRBV7-9 and TRBJ2-3, with 7 bases lining up with TRBD1. The CDR3 covers 14 residues. The junction had 5 bases not matched to a gene; V was cut back by 5 bases and J by 3 bases. The germline V gene encodes CDR1 SEHNR and CDR2 FQNEAQ (reference sequence). In DNA, the CDR3 is TGTGCCAGCAGCCGTACAGGGGATACAGATACGCAGTATTTT. Translation: CASSRTGDTDTQYF.

The chain joins TRBV30 to TRBJ2-1; 14 bases align to TRBD2. The germline V gene encodes CDR1 GTSNPN and CDR2 SVGIG (reference sequence). V shed 4 bases, J shed 4 bases, and the junction held 6 bases outside the gene matches. CDR3 size: 16 residues. The CDR3 DNA is TGTGCCTGGACCAAACGACTAGCGGGGGGGTACAATGAGCAGTTCTTC. Protein product: CAWTKRLAGGYNEQFF. Full variable domain (outside the CDR3, taken from reference TRBV30 and TRBJ2-1): SQTIHQWPATLVQPVGSPLSLECTVEGTSNPNLYWYRQAAGRGLQLLFYSVGIGQISSEVPQNLSASRPQDRQFILSSKKLLLSDSGFYLCAWTKRLAGGYNEQFFGPGTRLTVL.

V and J are TRBV6-2 or TRBV6-3 and TRBJ1-2, with a weak D call TRBD1 (5 bases). The CDR3 is made up of 13 amino acids. Trimming removed 4 bases at V and 4 bases at J, with 10 bases between. The germline V gene encodes CDR1 MNHEY and CDR2 SVGEGT. The CDR3 DNA is TGTGCCAGCAGTTTAAACAGGTCCTATGGCTACACCTTC. It translates to CASSLNRSYGYTF.

Of note for this clone: Germline and junction disagree at one end, which may indicate a read error. The chain recombines TRBV9 with TRBJ1-5; D gene ambiguous. The CDR3 length is 14 residues. Germline CDR1 SGDLS, CDR2 YYNGEE. CDR3 amino acids: CASSVAPSNQPQHF. In DNA, the CDR3 is TGTGCCAGCAGCGTAGCGCCTAGCAACCAGCCCCAGCATTTT.

The chain is built from TRBV19 and TRBJ2-1, with TRBD2 matching 13 bases. Germline lookup yields CDR1 LNHDA and CDR2 SQIVND (reference sequence). CDR3 size: 17 residues. V shed 4 bases and J 3 bases; nucleotides not matched to a gene: 6. CDR3 sequence reads: CASSTLAGGIIYNEQFF. The CDR3 DNA reads TGTGCCAGTAGTACACTAGCGGGGGGGATAATCTACAATGAGCAGTTCTTC.

The chain links TRBV27 to TRBJ2-7; D not resolved. Germline CDR1 reads MNHEY; CDR2 reads SMNVEV (reference sequence). This CDR3 spans 15 amino acids. V was shortened by 2 bases and J by 5 bases, with 16 bases between the two germline ends. As DNA, the CDR3 is TGTGCCAGCAGTTTAGTCAGTCGTCAGGTGAACGAGCAGTACTTC. The encoded protein is CASSLVSRQVNEQYF.

The V call is TRBV7-2, the J call TRBJ2-1, with 11 bases matching TRBD2. CDR1 is SGHTA and CDR2 is FQGNSA in the germline V gene. V trimming: 2 bases; J trimming: 15 bases; junction bases outside the gene matches: 6. The CDR3 has 13 residues. CDR3: CASSLTSGSRGFF. Written as DNA, the CDR3 is TGTGCCAGCAGCTTAACTAGCGGGAGTAGAGGGTTCTTC.

The J gene is TRBJ1-2, the V gene TRBV7-9; a weak D match, TRBD1 (5 bases). Trimming left V 5 bases short and J 6 bases short, with 16 bases between. Germline V lookup: CDR1 SEHNR, CDR2 FQNEAQ (reference sequence). CDR3 length equals 14 residues. The chain's CDR3 is CASSHAGGVDGYTF. In DNA, the CDR3 is TGTGCCAGCAGCCATGCCGGGGGGGTGGATGGCTACACCTTC.

The rearrangement joins TRBV9 to TRBJ2-1, with 10 bases fitting TRBD2. This CDR3 has 16 residues. Per the germline V gene, CDR1 is SGDLS and CDR2 is YYNGEE. Trimming cost V 3 bases and J 5 bases; bases outside gene matches: 8. In nucleotides, the CDR3 is TGTGCCAGCAGCGCCCTAGCGGGAGTAGTAGACAATGAGCAGTTCTTC. Translation gives CASSALAGVVDNEQFF.

The V and J genes are TRBV6-5 and TRBJ1-4; 8 nucleotides agree with TRBD1. The germline V gene has CDR1 MNHEY and CDR2 SVGAGI. The CDR3 is made up of 15 amino acids. The V and J ends lost 5 bases and 7 bases, in that order; junction bases with no gene match: 9. The DNA for the CDR3 is TGTGCCAGCAGTCTTGGACAGGGAAGAAGTGAAAAACTGTTTTTT. Residues: CASSLGQGRSEKLFF.

In this sample, this clone turned up once. This chain uses TRBV2 with TRBJ1-2; the D gene is possibly TRBD1 (5 bases). Germline values: CDR1 SNHLY, CDR2 FYNNEI. V was shortened by 5 bases and J by 2 bases, with 15 bases between the two germline ends. The CDR3 is 15 amino acids. This CDR3 reads CASSKMGRGNYGYTF. Written as DNA, the CDR3 is TGTGCCAGCAGTAAAATGGGGCGGGGAAACTATGGCTACACCTTC. Supplemented by reference TRBV2 and TRBJ1-2, the full variable domain reads EPEVTQTPSHQVTQMGQEVILRCVPISNHLYFYWYRQILGQKVEFLVSFYNNEISEKSEIFDDQFSVERPDGSNFTLKIRSTKLEDSAMYFCASSKMGRGNYGYTFGSGTRLTVV.

V gene TRBV7-9 combines with J gene TRBJ2-7; TRBD2 matches 11 bases. The CDR3 spans 15 residues. The V segment lost 5 bases and the J segment 4 bases; nucleotides outside the gene matches: 7. From germline, CDR1 is SEHNR and CDR2 FQNEAQ (reference sequence). The CDR3 loop reads CASSVSSGRPYEQYF. The CDR3 DNA reads TGTGCCAGCAGCGTATCTAGCGGGAGGCCTTACGAGCAGTACTTC.

The rearrangement joins TRBV6-4 to TRBJ2-7, with 9 bases aligning to TRBD1. J lost 7 bases, V lost 6 bases, and 7 bases had no gene match. Per the germline V gene, CDR1 is MRHNA and CDR2 is SNTAGT. The CDR3 is 13 amino acids. As DNA, the CDR3 is TGTGCCAGCAGCCCGGGACAGGGTCGGGAGCAGTACTTC. It is translated as CASSPGQGREQYF.

V gene TRBV5-1 combines with J gene TRBJ2-5, with D perhaps TRBD2 (5 bases). The CDR3 length is 14 residues. Between the trimmed V and J ends, which lost 3 bases and 4 bases, there was a span of 13 bases. The V gene's germline CDR1 is SGHRS and CDR2 YFSETQ. CDR3 residues: CASSWLADAETQYF. CDR3 nucleotides: TGCGCCAGCAGCTGGCTAGCCGACGCAGAGACCCAGTACTTC. Combining the CDR3 with reference TRBV5-1 and TRBJ2-5 gives the whole variable domain KAGVTQTPRYLIKTRGQQVTLSCSPISGHRSVSWYQQTPGQGLQFLFEYFSETQRNKGNFPGRFSGRQFSNSRSEMNVSTLELGDSALYLCASSWLADAETQYFGPGTRLLVL.

The rearrangement joins TRBV30 to TRBJ2-1; TRBD2 is a possible D gene (5 bases). V was trimmed by 1 base and J by 12 bases, leaving 13 bases between them. This CDR3 has 12 residues. Looked up from germline, CDR1 is GTSNPN and CDR2 is SVGIG (reference sequence). The CDR3 protein is CAWSAIREGQFF. CDR3 sequence (DNA): TGTGCCTGGAGTGCAATCCGAGAGGGGCAGTTCTTC. Full variable domain (missing parts from reference TRBV30 and TRBJ2-1): SQTIHQWPATLVQPVGSPLSLECTVEGTSNPNLYWYRQAAGRGLQLLFYSVGIGQISSEVPQNLSASRPQDRQFILSSKKLLLSDSGFYLCAWSAIREGQFFGPGTRLTVL.

The V gene is TRBV11-2, the J gene TRBJ2-3; a weak D match, TRBD2 (7 bases). V shed 3 bases and J shed 3 bases, with 19 bases lying between them. CDR3 length: 17 residues. Per the germline V gene, CDR1 is SGHAT and CDR2 is FQNNGV. The CDR3 sequence: CASSFPRGGVRTDTQYF. The CDR3, as DNA: TGTGCCAGCAGCTTCCCAAGGGGGGGCGTTCGGACAGATACGCAGTATTTT.

The J gene is TRBJ2-7, the V gene TRBV5-4; the D gene is possibly TRBD1 (6 bases). The CDR3 covers 18 residues. Per germline, CDR1 SGHNT and CDR2 YYREEE (reference sequence). The ends were cut back, 2 bases at V and 2 bases at J, with 23 bases in the middle. The CDR3 protein is CASSLRGRGTRDTYEQYF. DNA for the CDR3: TGTGCCAGCAGCTTAAGGGGTAGGGGGACAAGGGATACCTACGAGCAGTACTTC.